The sequence of this T cell receptor beta chain was determined in a study of T and B cells in COVID-19 patients. Germline V CDR1 and CDR2: ENHRY, SYGVKD. With 4 bases removed from V and 3 bases from J, the gap between germline ends came to 7 bases. The CDR3 contains 14 residues. Multiplex PCR with BIOMED2 TRB-A/B primer pools amplified TRB rearrangements. Each CDR3 protein gets one entry after TCRdb re-called the multiplex PCR reads with MiXCR. The data contain under 7,000 distinct CDR3 sequences, roughly 26% of them seen just once; the ten biggest clones take up approximately 10%. In its sample, this clonotype is medium-sized. From blood, roughly 240-550 ng of genomic DNA served as TRB template.

The clonotype comes from a human donor with active COVID-19. The sample consisted of blood. The V call is TRBV10-3, the J call TRBJ2-6; D gene unclear. Written as DNA, the CDR3 is TGTGCCATCAGTGGAGGCGGTGGGGCCAACGTCCTGACTTTC. It translates to CAISGGGGANVLTF.